This T cell receptor beta chain was identified during a study of cytomegalovirus exposure and HLA in healthy donors. Per the germline V gene, CDR1 is SGHRS and CDR2 is YFSETQ. V lost 4 bases and J lost 7; bases outside the gene matches: 18. This CDR3 contains 18 residues. A multiplex PCR was run with 60 Vbeta primers and 13 Jbeta primers. Sequencing used immunoSEQ multiplex PCR; TCRdb keeps in-frame clones, though not all of them. The data hold about 120,000 clones, with over 70% observed a single time. This clone was detected once. The source material was PBMCs. The chain combines TRBV5-1 with TRBJ1-4; 8 bases match TRBD1. The clonotype comes from a woman in her late teens or twenties in good health and CMV-seronegative. The CDR3 nucleotides read TGCGCCAGCAGCCTCGCTCAGGGGGCGGAAGTGTTTGGTGAAAAACTGTTTTTT. It specifies CASSLAQGAEVFGEKLFF.